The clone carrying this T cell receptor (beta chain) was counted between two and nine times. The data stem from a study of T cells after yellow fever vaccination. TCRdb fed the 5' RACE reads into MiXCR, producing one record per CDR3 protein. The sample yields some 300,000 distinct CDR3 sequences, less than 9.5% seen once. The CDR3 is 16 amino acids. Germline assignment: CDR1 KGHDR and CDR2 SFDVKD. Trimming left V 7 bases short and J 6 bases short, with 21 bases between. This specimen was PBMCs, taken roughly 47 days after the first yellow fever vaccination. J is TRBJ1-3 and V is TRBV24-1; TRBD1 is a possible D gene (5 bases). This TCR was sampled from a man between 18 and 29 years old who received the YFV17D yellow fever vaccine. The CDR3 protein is CATSDNTGRPKNTIYF. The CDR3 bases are TGTGCCACCAGCGATAATACGGGACGCCCAAAAAACACCATATATTTT.